This T cell receptor (beta chain) was captured in a study of identical twins. Study-level findings and limits: Sharing of beta out-of-frame sequences by twins showed a weaker excess. Low generation-probability sequences were in excess among twin-shared out-of-frame alpha sequences.

One entry per CDR3 protein, called by TCRdb with MiXCR from the 5' RACE reads. In the table there are hundreds of thousands of distinct CDR3 sequences, about 7.1% of which are singletons. This clonotype appeared a few times. What it binds is not known. The CDR3 contains 17 residues. The germline V gene has CDR1 SGHDN and CDR2 FVKESK. Trimming took off 2 bases at V and 5 bases at J, with 21 bases between the two ends. These same data were also listed under a study on yellow fever vaccine responses in identical twins.

Sequencing input: PBMCs. This TCR derives from a woman between 18 and 29 years old in good health. The chain joins TRBV14 to TRBJ1-2; D uncertain. This CDR3 reads CASSQRGFSPNIYGYTF. The CDR3 coding sequence is TGTGCCAGCAGCCAACGGGGATTCTCCCCCAATATTTATGGCTACACCTTC.